This T cell receptor beta chain was recorded in a study of T-cell reconstitution after alpha-beta-depleted transplantation in children. The TCRbeta library incorporated unique molecular identifiers. TCRdb re-derived calls from the PCR reads in MiXCR, one entry per CDR3 protein. This table has about 31,000 distinct CDR3 sequences, about 6% appearing once. Study results and limitations: Day-60 TCRbeta diversity that was high in some patients was derived from surviving recipient T cells and thymic progenitors. Reports say that about two months after transplant, the alpha-beta T cells came out of several hundred graft clones that had expanded. T-cell counts and diversity at one year following transplant were attributed mainly to newly produced T cells.

Unmatched junction bases numbered 4, after V lost 6 bases and J lost 5 bases. CDR3 size: 15 residues. CDR1 and CDR2 from the germline V gene are LGHNA and YNFKEQ. The table lists this clonotype with many counts. The antigen is undetermined. This specimen was peripheral blood, taken 60 days after TCRalphabeta/CD19-depleted stem cell transplant. The chain combines TRBV4-2 with TRBJ2-3, with 14 bases lining up with TRBD2. The TCR sequence derives from a child in the first two years of life who had a stem cell transplant for acute myeloid leukemia, so the T cells may come from the graft donor. CDR3: CASSRLAGGQDTQYF. As DNA, the CDR3 is TGTGCCAGCAGTCGACTAGCGGGGGGGCAAGATACGCAGTATTTT.